This note documents a single T cell receptor beta chain sequence. Its antigen is currently unknown. This specimen belongs to a study of identical twins. TCRdb re-called the 5' RACE reads through MiXCR, storing one row per CDR3 protein. This table holds 200,000 to 250,000 distinct CDR3 sequences, 5% to 7% found once. The junction had 2 bases not matched to a gene; V was cut back by 6 bases and J by 0 bases. The CDR3 is 14 residues long. CDR1 SQVTM and CDR2 ANQGSEA come from the germline V gene. Points from the study as a whole: With monozygotic twins, out-of-frame TCR alpha sharing exceeded what models estimated.

This sample also appeared in a second study, on T cells expressing NK-cell markers.

This TCR was recovered from a young woman in good health. Sequenced: CD8+ T cells sorted from blood. The chain carries TRBV29-1 and TRBJ2-5; 12 nucleotides match TRBD2. The CDR3 here is CSVGTSGYQETQYF. The CDR3 region has the DNA TGCAGCGTCGGGACTAGCGGGTACCAAGAGACCCAGTACTTC.